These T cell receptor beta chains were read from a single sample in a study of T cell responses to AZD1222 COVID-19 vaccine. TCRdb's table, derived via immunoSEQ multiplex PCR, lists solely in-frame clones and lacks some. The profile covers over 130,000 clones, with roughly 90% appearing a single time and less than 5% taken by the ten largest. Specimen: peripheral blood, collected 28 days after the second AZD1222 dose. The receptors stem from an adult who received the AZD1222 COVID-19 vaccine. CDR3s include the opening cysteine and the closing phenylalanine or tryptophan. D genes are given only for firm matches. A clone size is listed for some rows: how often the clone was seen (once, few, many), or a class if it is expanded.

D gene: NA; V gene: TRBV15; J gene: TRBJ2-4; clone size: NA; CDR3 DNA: TGTGCCACCAGCAGACCGGTAACGGGGCGTACTGTTCAGTACTTC; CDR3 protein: CATSRPVTGRTVQYF
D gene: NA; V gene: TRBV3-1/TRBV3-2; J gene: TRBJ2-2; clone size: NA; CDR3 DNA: TGTGCCAGCAGCCGCCTGAGGGCACGGGCGGGCGGGGAGCTGTTTTTT; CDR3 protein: CASSRLRARAGGELFF
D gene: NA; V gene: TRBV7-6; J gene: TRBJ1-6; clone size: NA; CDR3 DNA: TGTGCCAGCAGCTTACGCGTAGGGAATTCACCCCTCCACTTT; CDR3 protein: CASSLRVGNSPLHF
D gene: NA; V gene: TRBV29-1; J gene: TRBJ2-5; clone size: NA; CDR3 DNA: TGCAGCGCCCGGGGCGGGTTCGTAGGGGAGACCCAGTACTTC; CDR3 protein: CSARGGFVGETQYF
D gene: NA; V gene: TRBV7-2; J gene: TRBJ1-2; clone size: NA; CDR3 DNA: TGTGCCAGCAGCCTCCAGGGTGGTGGCTACACCTTC; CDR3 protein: CASSLQGGGYTF
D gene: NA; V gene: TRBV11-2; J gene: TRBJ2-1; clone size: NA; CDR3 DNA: TGTGCCAGCAGCTACGGCCGGTGGGGGCAGCAGTTCTTC; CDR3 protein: CASSYGRWGQQFF
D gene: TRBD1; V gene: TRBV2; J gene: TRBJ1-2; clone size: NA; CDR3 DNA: TGTGCCAGCAGTACCTGGGACAGAGGAAGTGGCTACACCTTC; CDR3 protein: CASSTWDRGSGYTF
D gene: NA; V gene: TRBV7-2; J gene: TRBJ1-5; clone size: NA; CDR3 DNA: TGTGCCAGCAGCTTTTCCTCAGGGGCTAGCAATCAGCCCCAGCATTTT; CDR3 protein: CASSFSSGASNQPQHF
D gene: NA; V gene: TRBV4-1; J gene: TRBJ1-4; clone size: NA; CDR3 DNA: TGCGCCAGCAGCCAGGCCCTTACGGGAAAACTGTTTTTT; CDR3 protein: CASSQALTGKLFF
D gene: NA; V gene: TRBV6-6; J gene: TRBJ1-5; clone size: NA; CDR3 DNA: TGTGCCAGCAGTTACCGGACCGACGTCCAGCATTTT; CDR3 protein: CASSYRTDVQHF
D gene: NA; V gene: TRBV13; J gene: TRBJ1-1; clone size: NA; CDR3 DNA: TGTGCCAGCAGCCCCGCCGGGGGGAACACTGAAGCTTTCTTT; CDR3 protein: CASSPAGGNTEAFF
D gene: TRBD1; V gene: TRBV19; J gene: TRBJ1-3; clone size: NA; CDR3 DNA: TGTGCCAGTATGACAGGGAGAGGGGGAAACACCATATATTTT; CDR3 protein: CASMTGRGGNTIYF
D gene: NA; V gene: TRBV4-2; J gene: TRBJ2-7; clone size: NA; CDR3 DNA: TGTGCCAGCAGCCAAGTCGCGGAGGGTTTTAACGAGCAGTACTTC; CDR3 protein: CASSQVAEGFNEQYF
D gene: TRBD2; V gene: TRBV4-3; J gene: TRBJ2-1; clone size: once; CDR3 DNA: TGCGCCAGCAGCCAAGAGGAGGGACTAGCGGGGGGGTGGTCCTACAATGAGCAGTTCTTC; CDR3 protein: CASSQEEGLAGGWSYNEQFF
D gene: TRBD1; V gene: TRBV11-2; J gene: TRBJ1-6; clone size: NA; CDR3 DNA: TGTGCCAGCAGTCTAGACTTTCTGGACAGGGGACATAATTCACCCCTCCACTTT; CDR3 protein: CASSLDFLDRGHNSPLHF
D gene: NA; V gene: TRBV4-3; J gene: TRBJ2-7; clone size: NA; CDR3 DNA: TGCGCCAGCAGCCAAGATCTTTGGGGGGGCGTCGGCTCCTACGAGCAGTACTTC; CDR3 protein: CASSQDLWGGVGSYEQYF
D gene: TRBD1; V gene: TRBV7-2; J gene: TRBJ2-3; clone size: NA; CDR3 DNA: TGTGCCAGCAGCTTAGGTGGCAGGGGGTTTACAGATACGCAGTATTTT; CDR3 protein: CASSLGGRGFTDTQYF
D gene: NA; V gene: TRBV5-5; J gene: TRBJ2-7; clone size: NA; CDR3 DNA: TGTGCCAGCAGCTTTAATTCGCAGGGTGGGTCCTACGAGCAGTACTTC; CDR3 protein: CASSFNSQGGSYEQYF
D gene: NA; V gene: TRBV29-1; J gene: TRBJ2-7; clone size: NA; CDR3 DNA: TGCAGCGTTGCGTTCGTCCGGAGCTCCTACGAGCAGTACTTC; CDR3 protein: CSVAFVRSSYEQYF
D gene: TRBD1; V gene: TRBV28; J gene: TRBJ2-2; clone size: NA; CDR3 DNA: TGTGCCAGCAGGAGGACAGGGCAGACCGGGGAGCTGTTTTTT; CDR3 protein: CASRRTGQTGELFF
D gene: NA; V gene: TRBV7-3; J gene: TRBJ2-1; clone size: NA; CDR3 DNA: TGTGCCAGCAGCCCGGACGGCAGTTACAATGAGCAGTTCTTC; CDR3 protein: CASSPDGSYNEQFF
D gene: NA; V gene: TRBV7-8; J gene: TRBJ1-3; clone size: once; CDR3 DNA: TGTGCCAGCAGAGACCCCGGGACATCCCACGGAAACACCATATATTTT; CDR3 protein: CASRDPGTSHGNTIYF
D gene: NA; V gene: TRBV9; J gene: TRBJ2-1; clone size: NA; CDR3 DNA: TGTGCCAGCAGCGTAGAGGCTATGTTGAGCTCCTACAATGAGCAGTTCTTC; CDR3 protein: CASSVEAMLSSYNEQFF
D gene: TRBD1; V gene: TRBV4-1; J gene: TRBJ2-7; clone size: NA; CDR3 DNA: TGCGCCAGTAAGAAGACAGGGGGGGACCACGAGCAGTACTTC; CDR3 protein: CASKKTGGDHEQYF
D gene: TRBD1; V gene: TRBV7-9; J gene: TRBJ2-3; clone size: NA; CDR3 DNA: TGTGCCAGCAGCCCCCGGGACAGGGTTGCAGATACGCAGTATTTT; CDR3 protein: CASSPRDRVADTQYF
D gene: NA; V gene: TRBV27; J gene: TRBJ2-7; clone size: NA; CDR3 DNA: TGTGCCAGCAGTTTACCATTGAAACCAACCTACGAGCAGTACTTC; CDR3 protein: CASSLPLKPTYEQYF
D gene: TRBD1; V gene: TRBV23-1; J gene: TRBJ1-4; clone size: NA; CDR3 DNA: TGCGCCAGCCGGGACAGGGTGACAGAAAAACTGTTTTTT; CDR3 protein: CASRDRVTEKLFF
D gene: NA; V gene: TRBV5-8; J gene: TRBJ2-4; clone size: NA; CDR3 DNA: TGTGCCAGCAGCTCCAGACTAGCCAAAAACATTCAGTACTTC; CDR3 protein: CASSSRLAKNIQYF
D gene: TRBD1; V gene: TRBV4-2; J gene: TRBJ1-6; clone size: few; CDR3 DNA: TGTGCCAGCAGCCTAGGGGGCGATTCACCCCTCCACTTT; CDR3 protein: CASSLGGDSPLHF
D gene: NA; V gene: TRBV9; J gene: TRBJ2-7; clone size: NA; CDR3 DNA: TGTGCCAGCAGCCCCCAAGGGGGACTAACCTACGAGCAGTACTTC; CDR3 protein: CASSPQGGLTYEQYF
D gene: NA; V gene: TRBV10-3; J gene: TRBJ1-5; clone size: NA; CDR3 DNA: TGTGCCATCAGTGAGACGGAGAATCAGCCCCAGCATTTT; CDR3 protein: CAISETENQPQHF
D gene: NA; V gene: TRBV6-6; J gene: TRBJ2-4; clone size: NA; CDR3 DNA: TGTGCCAGCAGGGCAAACATTCAGTACTTC; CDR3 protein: CASRANIQYF
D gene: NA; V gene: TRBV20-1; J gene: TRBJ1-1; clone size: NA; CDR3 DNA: TGCAGTGCTAGTGTAACAGGGATGAACACTGAAGCTTTCTTT; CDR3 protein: CSASVTGMNTEAFF